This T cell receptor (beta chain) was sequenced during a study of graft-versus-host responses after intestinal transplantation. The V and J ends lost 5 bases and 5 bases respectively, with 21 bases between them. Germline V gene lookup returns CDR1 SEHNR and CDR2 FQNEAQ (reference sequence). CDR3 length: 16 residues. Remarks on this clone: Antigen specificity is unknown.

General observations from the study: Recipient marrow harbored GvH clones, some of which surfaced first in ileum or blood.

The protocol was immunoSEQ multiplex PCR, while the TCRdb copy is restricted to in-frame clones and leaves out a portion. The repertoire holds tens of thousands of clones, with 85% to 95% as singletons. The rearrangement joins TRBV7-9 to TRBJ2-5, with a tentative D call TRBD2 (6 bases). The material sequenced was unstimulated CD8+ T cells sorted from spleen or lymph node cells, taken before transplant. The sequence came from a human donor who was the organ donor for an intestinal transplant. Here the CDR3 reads CASSPNLAKEGETQYF. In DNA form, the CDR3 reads TGTGCCAGCAGCCCCAACCTCGCGAAGGAGGGGGAGACCCAGTACTTC. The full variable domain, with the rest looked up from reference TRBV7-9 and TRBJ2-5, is DTGVSQNPRHKITKRGQNVTFRCDPISEHNRLYWYRQTLGQGPEFLTYFQNEAQLEKSRLLSDRFSAERPKGSFSTLEIQRTEQGDSAMYLCASSPNLAKEGETQYFGPGTRLLVL.